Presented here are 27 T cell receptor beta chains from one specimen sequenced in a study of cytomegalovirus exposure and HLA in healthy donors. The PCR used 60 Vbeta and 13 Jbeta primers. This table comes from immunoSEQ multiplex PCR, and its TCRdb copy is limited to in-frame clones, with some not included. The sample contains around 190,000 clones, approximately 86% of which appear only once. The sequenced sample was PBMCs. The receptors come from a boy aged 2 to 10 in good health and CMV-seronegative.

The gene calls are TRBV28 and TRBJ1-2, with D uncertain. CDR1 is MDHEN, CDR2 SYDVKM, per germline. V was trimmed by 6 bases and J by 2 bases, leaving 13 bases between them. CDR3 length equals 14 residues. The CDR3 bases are TGTGCCAGCAGCCCACACACCGAAAACTATGGCTACACCTTC. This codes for CASSPHTENYGYTF.

Written as DNA, the CDR3 is TGTGCCAGCAGCTTAGTTACAGGGAGTCAGGATGAGCAGTTCTTC. Its protein product is CASSLVTGSQDEQFF. The chain joins TRBV7-9 to TRBJ2-1; D is possibly TRBD1 (6 bases). The germline V gene encodes CDR1 SEHNR and CDR2 FQNEAQ (reference sequence). V was clipped by 1 base and J by 8 bases, with 15 bases between them. CDR3 length: 15 amino acids.

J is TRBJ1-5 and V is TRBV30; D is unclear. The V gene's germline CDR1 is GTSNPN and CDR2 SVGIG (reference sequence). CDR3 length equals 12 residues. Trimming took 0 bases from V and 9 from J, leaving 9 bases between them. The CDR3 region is CAWSVSPWPQHF. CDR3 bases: TGTGCCTGGAGTGTATCCCCGTGGCCCCAGCATTTT.

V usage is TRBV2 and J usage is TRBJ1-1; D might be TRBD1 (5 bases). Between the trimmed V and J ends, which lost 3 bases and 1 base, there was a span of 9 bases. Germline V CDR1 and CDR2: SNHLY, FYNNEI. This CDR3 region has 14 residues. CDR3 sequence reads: CASSERQGNTEAFF. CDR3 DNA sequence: TGTGCCAGCAGTGAGAGGCAGGGGAACACTGAAGCTTTCTTT.

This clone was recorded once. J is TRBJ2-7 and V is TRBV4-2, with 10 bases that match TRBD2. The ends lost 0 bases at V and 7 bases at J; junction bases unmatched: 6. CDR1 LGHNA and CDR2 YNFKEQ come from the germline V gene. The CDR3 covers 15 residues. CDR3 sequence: CASSQDSSGGFEQYF. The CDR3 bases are TGTGCCAGCAGCCAAGATTCTAGCGGGGGTTTTGAGCAGTACTTC.

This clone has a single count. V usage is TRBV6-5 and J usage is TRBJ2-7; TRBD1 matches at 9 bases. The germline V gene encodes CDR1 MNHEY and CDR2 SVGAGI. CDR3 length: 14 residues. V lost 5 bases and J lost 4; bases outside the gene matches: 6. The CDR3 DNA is TGTGCCAGCAGTACGACAGGGGGTGGATACGAGCAGTACTTC. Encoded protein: CASSTTGGGYEQYF.

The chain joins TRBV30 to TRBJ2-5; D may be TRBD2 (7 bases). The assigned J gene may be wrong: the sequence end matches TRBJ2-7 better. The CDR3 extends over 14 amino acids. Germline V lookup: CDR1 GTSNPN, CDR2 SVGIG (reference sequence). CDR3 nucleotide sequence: TGTGCCTGGAGTGGGGGGGGCCTCTCCTACGAGCAGTACTTC. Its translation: CAWSGGGLSYEQYF.

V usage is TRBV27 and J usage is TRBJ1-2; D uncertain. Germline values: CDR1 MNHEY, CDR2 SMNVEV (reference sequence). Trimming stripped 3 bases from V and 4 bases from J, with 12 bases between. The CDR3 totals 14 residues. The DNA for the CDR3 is TGTGCCAGCAGTTTGGGGAGGGCTGGCTATGGCTACACCTTC. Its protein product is CASSLGRAGYGYTF.

The CDR3 sequence is CATSRDGAGGPDIQYF. The CDR3 DNA sequence: TGTGCCACCAGCAGAGATGGAGCGGGGGGGCCGGACATTCAGTACTTC. The chain employs TRBV15 and TRBJ2-4, with TRBD2 identical over 10 bases. The germline gives CDR1 LNHNV, CDR2 YYDKDF (reference sequence). V lost 0 bases to trimming and J lost 8 bases; unmatched junction nucleotides: 7. The CDR3 runs 16 residues.

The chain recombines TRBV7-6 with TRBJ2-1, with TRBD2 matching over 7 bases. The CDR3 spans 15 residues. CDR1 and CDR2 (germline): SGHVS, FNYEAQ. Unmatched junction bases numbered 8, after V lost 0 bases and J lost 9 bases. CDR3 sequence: CASSLAGGTTGEQFF. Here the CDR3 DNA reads TGTGCCAGCAGCTTAGCGGGAGGGACCACAGGTGAGCAGTTCTTC.

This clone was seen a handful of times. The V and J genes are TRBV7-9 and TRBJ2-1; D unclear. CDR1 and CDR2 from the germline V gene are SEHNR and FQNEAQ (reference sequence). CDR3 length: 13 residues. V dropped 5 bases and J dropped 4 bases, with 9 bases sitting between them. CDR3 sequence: CASSPRHYNEQFF. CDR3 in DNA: TGTGCCAGCAGCCCAAGACATTACAATGAGCAGTTCTTC.

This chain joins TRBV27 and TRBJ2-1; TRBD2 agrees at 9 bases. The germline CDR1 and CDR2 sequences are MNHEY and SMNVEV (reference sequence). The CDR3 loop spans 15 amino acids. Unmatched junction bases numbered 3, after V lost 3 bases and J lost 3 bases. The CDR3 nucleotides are TGTGCCAGCAGTTTTGTAGCGGGGGTCTACAATGAGCAGTTCTTC. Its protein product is CASSFVAGVYNEQFF.

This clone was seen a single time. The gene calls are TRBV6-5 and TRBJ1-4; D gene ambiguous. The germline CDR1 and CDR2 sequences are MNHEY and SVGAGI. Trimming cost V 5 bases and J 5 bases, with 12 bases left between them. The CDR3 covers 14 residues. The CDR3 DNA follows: TGTGCCAGCAGTGGCGGTCGCGGAAATGAAAAACTGTTTTTT. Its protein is CASSGGRGNEKLFF.

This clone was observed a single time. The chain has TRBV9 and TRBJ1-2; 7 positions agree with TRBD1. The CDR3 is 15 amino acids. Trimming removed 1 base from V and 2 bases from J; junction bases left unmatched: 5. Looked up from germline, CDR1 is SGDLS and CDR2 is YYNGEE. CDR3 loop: CASSVFGTANYGYTF. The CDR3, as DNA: TGTGCCAGCAGCGTATTCGGGACAGCAAACTATGGCTACACCTTC.

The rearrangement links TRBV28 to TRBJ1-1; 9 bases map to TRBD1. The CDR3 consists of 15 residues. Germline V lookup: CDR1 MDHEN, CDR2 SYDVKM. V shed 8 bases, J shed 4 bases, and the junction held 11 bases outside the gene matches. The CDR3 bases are TGTGCCAGCCTTTTTGACAGGGGGGTTAGCACTGAAGCTTTCTTT. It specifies CASLFDRGVSTEAFF.

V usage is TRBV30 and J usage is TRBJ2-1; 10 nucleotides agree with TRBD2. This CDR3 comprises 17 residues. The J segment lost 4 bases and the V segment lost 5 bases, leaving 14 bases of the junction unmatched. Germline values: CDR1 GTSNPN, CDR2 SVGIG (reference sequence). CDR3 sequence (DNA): TGTGCCTGGGATTTTATTCGGACTAGCGGAGTATACAATGAGCAGTTCTTC. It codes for CAWDFIRTSGVYNEQFF.

In nucleotides, the CDR3 is TGTGCCAGCACCGTTTATATCAATCAGCCCCAGCATTTT. It is translated as CASTVYINQPQHF. V is TRBV28 and J is TRBJ1-5; D gene unclear. Germline CDR1 reads MDHEN; CDR2 reads SYDVKM. The CDR3 totals 13 residues. The V end lost 7 bases, the J end lost 3 bases, and 10 bases lay between the germline ends.

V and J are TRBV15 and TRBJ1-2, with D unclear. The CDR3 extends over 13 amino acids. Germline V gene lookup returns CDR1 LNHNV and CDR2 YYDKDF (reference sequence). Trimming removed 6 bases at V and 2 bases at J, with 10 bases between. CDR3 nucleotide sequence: TGTGCCACCAGTGCGGGGAACAACTATGGCTACACCTTC. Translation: CATSAGNNYGYTF. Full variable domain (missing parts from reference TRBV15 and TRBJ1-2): DAMVIQNPRYQVTQFGKPVTLSCSQTLNHNVMYWYQQKSSQAPKLLFHYYDKDFNNEADTPDNFQSRRPNTSFCFLDIRSPGLGDTAMYLCATSAGNNYGYTFGSGTRLTVV.

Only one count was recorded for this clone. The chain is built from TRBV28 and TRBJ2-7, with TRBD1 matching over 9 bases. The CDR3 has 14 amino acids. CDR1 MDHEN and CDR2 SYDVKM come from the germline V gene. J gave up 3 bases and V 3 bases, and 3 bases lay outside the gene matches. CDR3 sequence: CASSLLTGGYEQYF. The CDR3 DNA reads TGTGCCAGCAGTTTGCTGACAGGGGGCTACGAGCAGTACTTC.

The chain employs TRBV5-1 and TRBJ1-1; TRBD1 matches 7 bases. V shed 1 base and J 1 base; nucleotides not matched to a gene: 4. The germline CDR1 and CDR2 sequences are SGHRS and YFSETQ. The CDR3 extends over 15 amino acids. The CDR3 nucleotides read TGCGCCAGCAGCTTGTTAGGGGGCGAGAACACTGAAGCTTTCTTT. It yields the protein CASSLLGGENTEAFF. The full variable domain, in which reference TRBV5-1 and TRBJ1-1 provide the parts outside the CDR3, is KAGVTQTPRYLIKTRGQQVTLSCSPISGHRSVSWYQQTPGQGLQFLFEYFSETQRNKGNFPGRFSGRQFSNSRSEMNVSTLELGDSALYLCASSLLGGENTEAFFGQGTRLTVV.

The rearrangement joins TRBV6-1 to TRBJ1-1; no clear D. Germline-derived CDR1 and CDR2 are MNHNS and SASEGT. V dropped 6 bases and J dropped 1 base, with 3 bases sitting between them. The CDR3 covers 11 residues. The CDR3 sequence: CASRANTEAFF. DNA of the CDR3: TGTGCCAGCAGGGCGAACACTGAAGCTTTCTTT.

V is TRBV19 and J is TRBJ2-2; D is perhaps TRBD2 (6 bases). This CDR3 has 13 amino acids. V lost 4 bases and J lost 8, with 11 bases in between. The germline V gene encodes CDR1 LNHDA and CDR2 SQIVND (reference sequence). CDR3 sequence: CASSTDYHGELFF. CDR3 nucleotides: TGTGCCAGTAGTACGGACTACCATGGGGAGCTGTTTTTT.

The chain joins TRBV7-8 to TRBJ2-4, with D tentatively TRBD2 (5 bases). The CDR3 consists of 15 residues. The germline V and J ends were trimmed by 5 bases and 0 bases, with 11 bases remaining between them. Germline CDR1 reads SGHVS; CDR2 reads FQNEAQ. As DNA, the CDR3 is TGTGCCAGCAGCCCGCAGAGGGTAGCCAAAAACATTCAGTACTTC. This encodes CASSPQRVAKNIQYF.

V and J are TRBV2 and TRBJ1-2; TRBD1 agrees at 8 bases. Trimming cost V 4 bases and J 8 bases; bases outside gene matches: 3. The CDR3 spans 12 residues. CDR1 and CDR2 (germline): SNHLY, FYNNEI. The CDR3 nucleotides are TGTGCCAGCAGTGGGACAGGGTCAGGCTACACCTTC. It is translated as CASSGTGSGYTF. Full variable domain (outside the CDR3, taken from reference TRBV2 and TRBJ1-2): EPEVTQTPSHQVTQMGQEVILRCVPISNHLYFYWYRQILGQKVEFLVSFYNNEISEKSEIFDDQFSVERPDGSNFTLKIRSTKLEDSAMYFCASSGTGSGYTFGSGTRLTVV.

The CDR3 DNA reads TGTGCCAGCAGTGGACCGGACTCTTCGTACTTC. As protein: CASSGPDSSYF. The chain couples TRBV6-5 to TRBJ2-7, with a possible D match to TRBD2 (5 bases). The ends were cut back, 5 bases at V and 12 bases at J, with 14 bases in the middle. Germline CDR1 MNHEY, CDR2 SVGAGI. The CDR3 runs 11 residues.

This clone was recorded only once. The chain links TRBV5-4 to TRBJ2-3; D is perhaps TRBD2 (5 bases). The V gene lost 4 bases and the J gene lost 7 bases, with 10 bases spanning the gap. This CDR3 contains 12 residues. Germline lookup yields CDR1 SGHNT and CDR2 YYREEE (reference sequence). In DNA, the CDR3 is TGTGCCAGCAGCGTACTCGGGAATACGCAGTATTTT. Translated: CASSVLGNTQYF.

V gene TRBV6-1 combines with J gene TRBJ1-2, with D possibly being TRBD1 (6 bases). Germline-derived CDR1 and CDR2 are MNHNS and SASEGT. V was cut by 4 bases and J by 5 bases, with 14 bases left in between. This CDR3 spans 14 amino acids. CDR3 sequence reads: CASSARGAKYGYTF. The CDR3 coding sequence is TGTGCCAGCAGTGCTCGGGGGGCGAAATATGGCTACACCTTC.